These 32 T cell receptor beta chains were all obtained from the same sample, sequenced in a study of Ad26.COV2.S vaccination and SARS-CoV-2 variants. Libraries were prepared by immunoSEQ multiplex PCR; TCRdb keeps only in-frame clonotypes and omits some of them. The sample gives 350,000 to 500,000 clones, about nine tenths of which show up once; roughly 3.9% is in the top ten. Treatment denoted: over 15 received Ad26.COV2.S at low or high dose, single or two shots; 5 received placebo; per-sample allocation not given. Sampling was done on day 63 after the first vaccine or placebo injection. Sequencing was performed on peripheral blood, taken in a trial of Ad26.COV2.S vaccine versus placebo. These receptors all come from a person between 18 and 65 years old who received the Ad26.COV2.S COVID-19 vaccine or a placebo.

The CDR3 loop is CASSPGQGSVGNTEAFF. The CDR3 nucleotides are TGTGCCAGCAGCCCCGGGCAGGGTTCTGTGGGGAACACTGAAGCTTTCTTT. The V gene is TRBV28, the J gene TRBJ1-1, with TRBD1 as a possible D gene (5 bases). Germline V gene lookup returns CDR1 MDHEN and CDR2 SYDVKM. V was clipped by 6 bases and J by 1 base, with 21 bases between them. The CDR3 totals 17 residues.

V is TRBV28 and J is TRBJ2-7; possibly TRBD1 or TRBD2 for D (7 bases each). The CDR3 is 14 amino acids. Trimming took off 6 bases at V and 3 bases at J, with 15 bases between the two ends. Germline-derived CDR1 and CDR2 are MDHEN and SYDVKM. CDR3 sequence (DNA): TGTGCCAGCAGCCAGACAGGGAGGGACTACGAGCAGTACTTC. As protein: CASSQTGRDYEQYF.

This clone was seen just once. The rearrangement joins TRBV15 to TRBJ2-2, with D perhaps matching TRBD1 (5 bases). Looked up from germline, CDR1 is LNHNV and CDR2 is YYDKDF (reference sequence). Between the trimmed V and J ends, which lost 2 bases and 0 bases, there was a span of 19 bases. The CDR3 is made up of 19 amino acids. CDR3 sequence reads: CATSRPIFDGATNTGELFF. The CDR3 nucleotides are TGTGCCACCAGCAGACCCATTTTTGATGGGGCTACGAACACCGGGGAGCTGTTTTTT. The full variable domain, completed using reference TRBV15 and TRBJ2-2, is DAMVIQNPRYQVTQFGKPVTLSCSQTLNHNVMYWYQQKSSQAPKLLFHYYDKDFNNEADTPDNFQSRRPNTSFCFLDIRSPGLGDTAMYLCATSRPIFDGATNTGELFFGEGSRLTVL.

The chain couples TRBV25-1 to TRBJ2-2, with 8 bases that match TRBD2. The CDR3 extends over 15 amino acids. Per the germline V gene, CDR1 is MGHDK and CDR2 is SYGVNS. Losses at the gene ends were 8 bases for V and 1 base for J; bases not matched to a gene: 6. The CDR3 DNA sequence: TGTGCCAGCGCCTGGACTAGCCAGAACACCGGGGAGCTGTTTTTT. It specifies CASAWTSQNTGELFF.

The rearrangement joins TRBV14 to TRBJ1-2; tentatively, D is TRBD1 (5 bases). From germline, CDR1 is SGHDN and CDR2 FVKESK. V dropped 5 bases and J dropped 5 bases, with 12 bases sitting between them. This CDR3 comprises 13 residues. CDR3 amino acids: CASSKGDPYGYTF. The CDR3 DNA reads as TGTGCCAGCAGCAAAGGGGACCCTTATGGCTACACCTTC.

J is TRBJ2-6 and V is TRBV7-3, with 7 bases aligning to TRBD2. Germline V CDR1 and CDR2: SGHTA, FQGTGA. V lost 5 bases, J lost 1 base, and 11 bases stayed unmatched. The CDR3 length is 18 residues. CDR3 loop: CASSPGSGDLSGANVLTF. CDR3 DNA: TGTGCCAGCAGCCCCGGAAGCGGGGATTTGTCTGGGGCCAACGTCCTGACTTTC. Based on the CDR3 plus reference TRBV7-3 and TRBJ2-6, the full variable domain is GAGVSQTPSNKVTEKGKYVELRCDPISGHTALYWYRQSLGQGPEFLIYFQGTGAADDSGLPNDRFFAVRPEGSVSTLKIQRTERGDSAVYLCASSPGSGDLSGANVLTFGAGSRLTVL.

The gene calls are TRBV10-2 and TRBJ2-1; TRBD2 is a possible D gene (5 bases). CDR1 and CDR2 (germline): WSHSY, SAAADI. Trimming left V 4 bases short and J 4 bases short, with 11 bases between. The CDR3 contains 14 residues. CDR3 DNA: TGCGCCAGCAGTGCCCCGGACTCTTACAATGAGCAGTTCTTC. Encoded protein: CASSAPDSYNEQFF.

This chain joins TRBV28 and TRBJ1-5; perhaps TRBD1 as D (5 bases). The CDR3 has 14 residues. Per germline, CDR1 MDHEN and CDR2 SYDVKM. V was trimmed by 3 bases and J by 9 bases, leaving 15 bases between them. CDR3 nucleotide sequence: TGTGCCAGCAGTTTCATCTGGGAGCAGGGGCCCCAGCATTTT. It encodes CASSFIWEQGPQHF.

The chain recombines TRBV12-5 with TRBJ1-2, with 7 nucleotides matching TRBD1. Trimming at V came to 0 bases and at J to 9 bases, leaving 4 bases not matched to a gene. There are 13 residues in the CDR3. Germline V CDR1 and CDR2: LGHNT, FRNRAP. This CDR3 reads CASGLVGGTRYTF. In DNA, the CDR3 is TGTGCTAGTGGTTTGGTAGGGGGCACCCGCTACACCTTC.

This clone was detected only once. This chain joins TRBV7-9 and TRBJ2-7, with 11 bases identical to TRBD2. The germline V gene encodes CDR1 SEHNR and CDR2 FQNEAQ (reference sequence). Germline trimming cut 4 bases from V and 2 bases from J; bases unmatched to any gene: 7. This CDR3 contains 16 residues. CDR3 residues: CASSSITSGSPYEQYF. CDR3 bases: TGTGCCAGCAGCTCAATAACTAGCGGGAGCCCCTACGAGCAGTACTTC.

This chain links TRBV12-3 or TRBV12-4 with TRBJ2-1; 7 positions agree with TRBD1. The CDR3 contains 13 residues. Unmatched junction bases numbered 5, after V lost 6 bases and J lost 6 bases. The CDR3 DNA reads TGTGCCAGCAGGCTACAGGGGCTCAATGAGCAGTTCTTC. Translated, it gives CASRLQGLNEQFF.

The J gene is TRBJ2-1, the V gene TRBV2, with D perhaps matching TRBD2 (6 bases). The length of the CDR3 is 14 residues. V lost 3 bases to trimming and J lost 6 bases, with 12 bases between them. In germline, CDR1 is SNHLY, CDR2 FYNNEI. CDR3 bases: TGTGCCAGCAGTGAGCCCGGGGGTTTCAATGAGCAGTTCTTC. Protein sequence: CASSEPGGFNEQFF.

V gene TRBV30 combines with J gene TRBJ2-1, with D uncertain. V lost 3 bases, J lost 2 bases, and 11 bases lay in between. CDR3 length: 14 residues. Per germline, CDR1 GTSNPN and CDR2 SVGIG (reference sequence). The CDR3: CAWRMRDPYNEQFF. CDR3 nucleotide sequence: TGTGCCTGGAGGATGAGAGACCCCTACAATGAGCAGTTCTTC.

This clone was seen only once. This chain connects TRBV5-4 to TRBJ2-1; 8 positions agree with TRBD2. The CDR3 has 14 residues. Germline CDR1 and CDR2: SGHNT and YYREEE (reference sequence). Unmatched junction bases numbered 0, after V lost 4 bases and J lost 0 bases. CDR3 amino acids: CASSREGSYNEQFF. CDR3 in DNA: TGTGCCAGCAGCCGGGAGGGCTCCTACAATGAGCAGTTCTTC.

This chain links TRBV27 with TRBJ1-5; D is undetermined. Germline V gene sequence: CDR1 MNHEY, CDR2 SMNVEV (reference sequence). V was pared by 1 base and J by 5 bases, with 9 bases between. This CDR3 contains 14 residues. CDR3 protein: CASSLYPGDQPQHF. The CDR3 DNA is TGTGCCAGCAGTTTATACCCGGGCGATCAGCCCCAGCATTTT.

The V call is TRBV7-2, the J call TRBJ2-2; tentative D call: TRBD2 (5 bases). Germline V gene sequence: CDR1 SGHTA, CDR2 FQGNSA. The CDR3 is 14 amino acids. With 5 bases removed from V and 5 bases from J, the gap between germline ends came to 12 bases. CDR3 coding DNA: TGTGCCAGCAGCCCGGGGTTGGGAACCGGGGAGCTGTTTTTT. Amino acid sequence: CASSPGLGTGELFF.

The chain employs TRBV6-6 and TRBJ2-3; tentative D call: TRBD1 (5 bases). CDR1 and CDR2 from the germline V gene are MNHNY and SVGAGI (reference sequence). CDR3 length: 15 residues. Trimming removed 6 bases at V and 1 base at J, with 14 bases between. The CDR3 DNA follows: TGTGCCAGCAGGTCCAAGGGGCTACGCACAGATACGCAGTATTTT. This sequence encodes CASRSKGLRTDTQYF.

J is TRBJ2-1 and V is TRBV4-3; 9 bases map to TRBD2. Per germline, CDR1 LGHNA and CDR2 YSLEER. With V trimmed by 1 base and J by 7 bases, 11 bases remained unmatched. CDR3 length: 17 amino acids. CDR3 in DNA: TGCGCCAGCAGCCAAGGTCCCCTAGCGGGATTAGGAAATGAGCAGTTCTTC. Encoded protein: CASSQGPLAGLGNEQFF.

This CDR3 reads CASSPQDSRQPQHF. The CDR3 DNA follows: TGTGCCAGCTCACCACAGGACAGCCGTCAGCCCCAGCATTTT. The rearrangement uses TRBV18 and TRBJ1-5; tentative D call: TRBD1 (6 bases). The CDR3 is 14 amino acids. Germline V gene data show CDR1 as KGHSH and CDR2 as LQKENI. The V and J ends lost 1 base and 6 bases respectively, with 10 bases between them.

The CDR3 nucleotides are TGTGCCAGCAGCCCTCAGGGTACCGGGGAGCTGTTTTTT. Its protein is CASSPQGTGELFF. The V and J genes are TRBV11-3 and TRBJ2-2, with a possible D match to TRBD1 (5 bases). CDR1 and CDR2 (germline): SGHNT, YENEEA. V lost 5 bases to trimming and J lost 5 bases, with 9 bases between them. The CDR3 length is 13 residues.

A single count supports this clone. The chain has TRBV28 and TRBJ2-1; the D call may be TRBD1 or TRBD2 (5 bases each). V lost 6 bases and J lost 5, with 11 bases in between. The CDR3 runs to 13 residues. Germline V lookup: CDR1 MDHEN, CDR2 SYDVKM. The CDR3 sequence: CASSQGRNNEQFF. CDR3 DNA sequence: TGTGCCAGCAGCCAGGGACGTAACAATGAGCAGTTCTTC. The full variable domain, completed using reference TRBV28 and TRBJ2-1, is DVKVTQSSRYLVKRTGEKVFLECVQDMDHENMFWYRQDPGLGLRLIYFSYDVKMKEKGDIPEGYSVSREKKERFSLILESASTNQTSMYLCASSQGRNNEQFFGPGTRLTVL.

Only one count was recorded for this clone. DNA for the CDR3: TGTGCCAGCTCACCACCTTCTTCCCGTAACTATGGCTACACCTTC. It yields the protein CASSPPSSRNYGYTF. The chain combines TRBV18 with TRBJ1-2; no firm D call. V was cut by 0 bases and J by 1 base, with 9 bases left in between. The CDR3 sequence is 15 residues long. Germline CDR1 KGHSH, CDR2 LQKENI. The full variable domain, its missing parts supplied by reference TRBV18 and TRBJ1-2, is NAGVMQNPRHLVRRRGQEARLRCSPMKGHSHVYWYRQLPEEGLKFMVYLQKENIIDESGMPKERFSAEFPKEGPSILRIQQVVRGDSAAYFCASSPPSSRNYGYTFGSGTRLTVV.

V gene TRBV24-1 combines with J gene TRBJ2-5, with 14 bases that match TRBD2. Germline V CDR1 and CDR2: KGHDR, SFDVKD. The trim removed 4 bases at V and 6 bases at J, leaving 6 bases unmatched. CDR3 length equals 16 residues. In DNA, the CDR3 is TGTGCCACCAGTGAAGGGACTAGCGGGAGAGGGAAGACCCAGTACTTC. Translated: CATSEGTSGRGKTQYF.

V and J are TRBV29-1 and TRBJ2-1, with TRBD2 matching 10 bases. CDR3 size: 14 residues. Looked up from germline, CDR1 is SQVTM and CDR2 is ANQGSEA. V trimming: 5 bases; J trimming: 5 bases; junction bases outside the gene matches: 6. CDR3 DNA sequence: TGCAGCGTTAGAACTAGCGGGACCAACAATGAGCAGTTCTTC. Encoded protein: CSVRTSGTNNEQFF.

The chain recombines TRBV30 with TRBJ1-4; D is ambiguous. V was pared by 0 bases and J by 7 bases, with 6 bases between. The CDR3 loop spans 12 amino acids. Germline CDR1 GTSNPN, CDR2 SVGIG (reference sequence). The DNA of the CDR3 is TGTGCCTGGAGTGTACGCGGTGAAAAACTGTTTTTT. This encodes CAWSVRGEKLFF.

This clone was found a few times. CDR3 bases: TGTGCCAGCAGCTTCGGACAACCCTACGAGCAGTACTTC. Protein product: CASSFGQPYEQYF. This rearrangement joins TRBV11-2 to TRBJ2-7, with a possible D match to TRBD1 (5 bases). The V gene's germline CDR1 is SGHAT and CDR2 FQNNGV. V lost 3 bases and J 2 bases, leaving 8 bases between the germline ends. The CDR3 has 13 amino acids.

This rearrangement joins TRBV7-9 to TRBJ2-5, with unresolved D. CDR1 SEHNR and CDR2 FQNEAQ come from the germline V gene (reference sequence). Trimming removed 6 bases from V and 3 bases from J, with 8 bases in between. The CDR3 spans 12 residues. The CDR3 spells CASRLPEETQYF. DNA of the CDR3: TGTGCCAGCAGACTCCCAGAAGAGACCCAGTACTTC.

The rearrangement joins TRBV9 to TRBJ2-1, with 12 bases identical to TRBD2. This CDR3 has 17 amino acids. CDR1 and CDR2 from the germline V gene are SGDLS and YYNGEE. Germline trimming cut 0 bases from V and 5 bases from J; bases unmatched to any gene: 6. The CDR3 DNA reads TGTGCCAGCAGCGTAGGGGCTAGCGGGAGGGTGGACAATGAGCAGTTCTTC. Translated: CASSVGASGRVDNEQFF.

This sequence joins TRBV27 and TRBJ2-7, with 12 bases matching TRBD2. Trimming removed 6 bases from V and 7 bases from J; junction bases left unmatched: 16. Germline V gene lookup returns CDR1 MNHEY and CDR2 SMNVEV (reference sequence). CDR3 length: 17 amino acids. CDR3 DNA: TGTGCCAGCAGCTTCAACCTATTGACTAGCGGGAGTGGAGAGCAGTACTTC. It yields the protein CASSFNLLTSGSGEQYF.

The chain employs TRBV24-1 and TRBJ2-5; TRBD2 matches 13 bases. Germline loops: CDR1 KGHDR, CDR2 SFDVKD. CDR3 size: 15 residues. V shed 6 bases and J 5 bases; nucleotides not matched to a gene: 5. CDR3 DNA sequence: TGTGCCACCAGTCTCGGACTAGCGGGAGTGGAGACCCAGTACTTC. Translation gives CATSLGLAGVETQYF.

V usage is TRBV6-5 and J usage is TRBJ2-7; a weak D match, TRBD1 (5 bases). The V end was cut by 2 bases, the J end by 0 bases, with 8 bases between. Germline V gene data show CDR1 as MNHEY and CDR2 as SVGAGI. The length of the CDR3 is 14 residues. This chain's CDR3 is CASSYKDISYEQYF. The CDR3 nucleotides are TGTGCCAGCAGTTACAAGGACATCTCCTACGAGCAGTACTTC.

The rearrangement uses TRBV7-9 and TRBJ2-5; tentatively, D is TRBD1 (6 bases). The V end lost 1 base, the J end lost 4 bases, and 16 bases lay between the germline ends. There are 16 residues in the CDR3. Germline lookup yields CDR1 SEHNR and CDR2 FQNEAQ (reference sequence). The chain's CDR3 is CASSLVYRVDVETQYF. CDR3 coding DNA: TGTGCCAGCAGCTTAGTTTACAGGGTTGACGTAGAGACCCAGTACTTC.